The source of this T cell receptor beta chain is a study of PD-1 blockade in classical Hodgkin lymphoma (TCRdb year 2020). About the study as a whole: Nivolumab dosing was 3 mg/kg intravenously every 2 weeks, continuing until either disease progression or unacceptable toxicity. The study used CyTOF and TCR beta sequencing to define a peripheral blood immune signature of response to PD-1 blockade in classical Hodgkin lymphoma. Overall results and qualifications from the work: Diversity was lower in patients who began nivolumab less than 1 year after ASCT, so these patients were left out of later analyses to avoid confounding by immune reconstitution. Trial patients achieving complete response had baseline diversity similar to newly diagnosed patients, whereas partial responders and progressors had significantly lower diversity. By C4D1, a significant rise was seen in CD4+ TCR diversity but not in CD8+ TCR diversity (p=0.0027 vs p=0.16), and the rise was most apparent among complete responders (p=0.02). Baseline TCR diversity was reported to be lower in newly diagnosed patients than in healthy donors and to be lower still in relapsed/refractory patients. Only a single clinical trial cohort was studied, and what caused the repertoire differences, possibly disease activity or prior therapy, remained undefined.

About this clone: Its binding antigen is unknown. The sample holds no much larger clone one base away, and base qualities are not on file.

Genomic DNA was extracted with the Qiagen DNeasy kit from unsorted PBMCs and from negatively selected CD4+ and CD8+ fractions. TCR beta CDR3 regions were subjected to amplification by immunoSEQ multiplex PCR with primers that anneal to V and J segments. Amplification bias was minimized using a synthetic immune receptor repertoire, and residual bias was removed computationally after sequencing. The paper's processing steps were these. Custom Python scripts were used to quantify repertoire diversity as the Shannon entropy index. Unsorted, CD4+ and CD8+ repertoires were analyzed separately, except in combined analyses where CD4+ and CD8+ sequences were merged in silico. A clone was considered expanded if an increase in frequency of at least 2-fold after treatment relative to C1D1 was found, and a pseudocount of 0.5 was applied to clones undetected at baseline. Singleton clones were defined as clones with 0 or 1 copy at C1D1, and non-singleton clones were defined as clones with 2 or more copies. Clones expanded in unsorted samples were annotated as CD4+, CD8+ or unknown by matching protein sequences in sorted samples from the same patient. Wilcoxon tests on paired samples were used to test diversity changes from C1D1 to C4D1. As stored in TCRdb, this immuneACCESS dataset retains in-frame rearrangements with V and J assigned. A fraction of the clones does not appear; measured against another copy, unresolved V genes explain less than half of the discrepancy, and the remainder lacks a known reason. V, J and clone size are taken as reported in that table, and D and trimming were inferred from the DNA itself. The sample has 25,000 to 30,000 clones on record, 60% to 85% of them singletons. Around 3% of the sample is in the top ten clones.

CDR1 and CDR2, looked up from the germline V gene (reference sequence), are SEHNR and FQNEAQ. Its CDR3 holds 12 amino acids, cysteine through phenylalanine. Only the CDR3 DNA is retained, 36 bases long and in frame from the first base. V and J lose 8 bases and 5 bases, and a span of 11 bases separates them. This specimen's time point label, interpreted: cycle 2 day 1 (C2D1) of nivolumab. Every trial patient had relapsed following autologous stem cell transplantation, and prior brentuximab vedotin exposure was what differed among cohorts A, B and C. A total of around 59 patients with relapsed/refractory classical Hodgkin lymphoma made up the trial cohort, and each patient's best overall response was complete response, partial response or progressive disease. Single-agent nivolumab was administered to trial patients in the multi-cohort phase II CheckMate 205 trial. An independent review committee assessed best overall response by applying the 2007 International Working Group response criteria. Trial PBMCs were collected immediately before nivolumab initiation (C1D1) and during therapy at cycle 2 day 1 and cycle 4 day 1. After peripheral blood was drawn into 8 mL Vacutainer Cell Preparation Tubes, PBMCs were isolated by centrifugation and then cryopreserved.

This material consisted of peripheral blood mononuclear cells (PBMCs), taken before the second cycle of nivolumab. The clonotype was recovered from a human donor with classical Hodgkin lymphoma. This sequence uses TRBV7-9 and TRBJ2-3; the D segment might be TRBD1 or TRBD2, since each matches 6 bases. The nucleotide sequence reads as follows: TGTGCCAGCGGAAGGGGGGAAGATACGCAGTATTTT. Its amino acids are CASGRGEDTQYF.